These 14 T cell receptor beta chains originate from one sample sequenced in a study of shared clonotypes between healthy human individuals. Here immunoSEQ multiplex PCR was the method, and the copy in TCRdb shows in-frame clones only, minus some. This sample has 2 million to 2.5 million clones, with approximately 95% found just once. The material sequenced was naive CD4+ T cells sorted from blood. Indicated subset: CD45RA+ positively selected. These receptors all come from a man aged 18-30 years in good health.

This clone has only one observation. This rearrangement joins TRBV10-1 to TRBJ2-3; the D gene is possibly TRBD2 (5 bases). Trimming pared 3 bases from V and 5 bases from J, leaving 18 bases between. Germline V gene sequence: CDR1 WNHNN, CDR2 SYGVQD (reference sequence). The CDR3 runs 16 residues. The CDR3 coding sequence is TGCGCCAGCAGTGATGGACTCGGCCGGGAAGAAGATACGCAGTATTTT. Protein: CASSDGLGREEDTQYF.

Turning to this clone: A single base separates this from a much larger clone, so it may be a read error. Other nucleotide sequences from this sample produce the same CDR3. The rearrangement joins TRBV28 to TRBJ2-5; D is uncertain. This CDR3 region has 11 residues. Trimming took 5 bases from V and 1 from J, leaving 2 bases between them. Looked up from germline, CDR1 is MDHEN and CDR2 is SYDVKM. CDR3 in amino acids: CASSLQETQYF. Here the CDR3 DNA reads TGTGCCAGCAGTCTCCAAGAGACCCAGTACTTC.

The genes are TRBV11-1 and TRBJ2-3; 11 nucleotides line up with TRBD2. Germline V gives CDR1 SGHAT, CDR2 FQDESV (reference sequence). After removal of 5 bases from V and 4 bases from J, the junction contained 14 bases not matched to a gene. The CDR3 runs 18 residues. Here the CDR3 reads CASSPRLAGSFRADTQYF. Here the CDR3 DNA reads TGTGCCAGCAGCCCGCGACTAGCGGGGAGTTTTAGGGCAGATACGCAGTATTTT. The full variable domain, in which reference TRBV11-1 and TRBJ2-3 provide the parts outside the CDR3, is EAEVAQSPRYKITEKSQAVAFWCDPISGHATLYWYRQILGQGPELLVQFQDESVVDDSQLPKDRFSAERLKGVDSTLKIQPAELGDSAMYLCASSPRLAGSFRADTQYFGPGTRLTVL.

The chain has TRBV27 and TRBJ1-2; D unresolved. CDR3 size: 15 residues. V lost 0 bases and J 4 bases, leaving 12 bases between the germline ends. CDR1 and CDR2 (germline): MNHEY, SMNVEV (reference sequence). The CDR3 sequence is CASSLSADGVYGYTF. Written as DNA, the CDR3 is TGTGCCAGCAGTTTATCGGCAGACGGCGTCTATGGCTACACCTTC.

The rearrangement links TRBV2 to TRBJ2-7, with D unresolved. The CDR3 length is 10 residues. CDR1 is SNHLY, CDR2 FYNNEI, per germline. V shed 6 bases and J shed 5 bases, with 5 bases lying between them. The CDR3 here is CASRSNEQYF. The CDR3 region has the DNA TGTGCCAGCAGATCGAACGAGCAGTACTTC.

The chain employs TRBV7-9 and TRBJ1-2; 7 nucleotides agree with TRBD1. V was pared by 7 bases and J by 6 bases, with 8 bases of the junction left unmatched. The CDR3 totals 13 residues. The V gene's germline CDR1 is SEHNR and CDR2 FQNEAQ (reference sequence). DNA for the CDR3: TGTGCCAGCACGCCACAGGGGCCCCATGGCTACACCTTC. It translates to CASTPQGPHGYTF.

The V and J genes are TRBV28 and TRBJ2-1; 7 nucleotides agree with TRBD2. The CDR3 covers 15 residues. Germline V lookup: CDR1 MDHEN, CDR2 SYDVKM. V gave up 2 bases and J gave up 4 bases; unmatched junction bases: 5. Written as DNA, the CDR3 is TGTGCCAGCAGTTTAGCGGGGGAAAAATACAATGAGCAGTTCTTC. Encoded protein: CASSLAGEKYNEQFF.

This chain joins TRBV5-6 and TRBJ2-7; D not resolved. This CDR3 has 15 amino acids. CDR1 is SGHDT and CDR2 is YYEEEE in the germline V gene. V lost 5 bases to trimming and J lost 4 bases, with 19 bases between them. This CDR3 reads CASSLILTSGYEQYF. The CDR3 nucleotides read TGTGCCAGCAGTTTAATATTAACGTCGGGTTACGAGCAGTACTTC.

The V and J genes are TRBV7-2 and TRBJ2-5, with 7 bases matching TRBD1. Germline CDR1 is SGHTA and CDR2 is FQGNSA. V lost 5 bases to trimming and J lost 5 bases; unmatched junction nucleotides: 11. This CDR3 has 15 residues. The CDR3 loop is CASSPGQGERETQYF. Written as DNA, the CDR3 is TGTGCCAGCAGCCCCGGCCAGGGGGAGAGGGAGACCCAGTACTTC.

The gene calls are TRBV2 and TRBJ2-1; TRBD1 aligns across 8 bases. V was clipped by 6 bases and J by 0 bases; unmatched bases: 4. This CDR3 region has 15 residues. Germline-derived CDR1 and CDR2 are SNHLY and FYNNEI. The CDR3 protein is CASSYDRGSYNEQFF. As DNA, the CDR3 is TGTGCCAGCAGCTACGACAGGGGCTCCTACAATGAGCAGTTCTTC.

The chain has TRBV7-2 and TRBJ1-2, with a possible D match to TRBD1 (5 bases). Germline V gives CDR1 SGHTA, CDR2 FQGNSA. The CDR3 length is 14 residues. The V end lost 3 bases, the J end lost 4 bases, and 12 bases lay between the germline ends. The CDR3 bases are TGTGCCAGCAGCTTGGGGGGGTCAGGCTATGGCTACACCTTC. Its protein is CASSLGGSGYGYTF.

The chain is built from TRBV19 and TRBJ1-2; 7 bases align to TRBD1. This CDR3 spans 15 amino acids. CDR1 LNHDA and CDR2 SQIVND come from the germline V gene (reference sequence). Trimming cost V 1 base and J 8 bases; bases outside gene matches: 10. CDR3 nucleotide sequence: TGTGCCAGTAGTATAGGAGGGCAGGGGGTAAGCGGCTACACCTTC. Protein product: CASSIGGQGVSGYTF.

The V and J genes are TRBV5-5 and TRBJ1-3; the D gene is possibly TRBD1 (6 bases). Trimming pared 4 bases from V and 2 bases from J, leaving 13 bases between. The CDR3 has 15 residues. Germline lookup yields CDR1 SGHKS and CDR2 YYEKEE (reference sequence). As DNA, the CDR3 is TGTGCCAGCAGCCCAGGACAGACGGCTGGAAACACCATATATTTT. It encodes CASSPGQTAGNTIYF.

The J gene is TRBJ1-1, the V gene TRBV6-6; 7 positions match TRBD1. CDR3 length: 15 amino acids. Germline CDR1 is MNHNY and CDR2 is SVGAGI (reference sequence). The V gene end was trimmed by 6 bases and the J gene end by 1 base; junction bases not matched to a gene: 8. The CDR3 coding sequence is TGTGCCAGCAGAAAACCAGGGGGGAAGAACACTGAAGCTTTCTTT. Protein: CASRKPGGKNTEAFF.